The 25 T cell receptor beta chains in this list originate from one sample, sequenced in a study of response to subunit inactivated influenza vaccine. MiXCR, applied by TCRdb to the RT-PCR reads, yields one record per CDR3 protein. The data show about 610,000 distinct CDR3 sequences, with approximately 15% seen just once and roughly 11% held by the top ten. The input for sequencing was PBMCs from blood, taken 12 days after vaccination. These receptors were collected from a man aged 45-65 years who received an inactivated influenza vaccine.

J is TRBJ1-2 and V is TRBV5-1; D is unclear. Germline V gives CDR1 SGHRS, CDR2 YFSETQ. The V end lost 0 bases, the J end lost 1 base, and 10 bases lay between the germline ends. The CDR3 contains 15 residues. CDR3: CASSLGRFFNYGYTF. DNA for the CDR3: TGCGCCAGCAGCTTGGGCAGGTTCTTTAACTATGGCTACACCTTC.

This clonotype was seen more than once but under ten times. This chain links TRBV19 with TRBJ1-2; D is undetermined. The CDR3 is 14 residues long. V was pared by 2 bases and J by 3 bases, with 10 bases between. Germline CDR1 reads LNHDA; CDR2 reads SQIVND (reference sequence). The CDR3 DNA reads as TGTGCCAGTAGTATACCTACGCGGCACTATGGCTACACCTTC. Translation: CASSIPTRHYGYTF.

The chain recombines TRBV5-5 with TRBJ2-7; 9 bases match TRBD1. Trimming removed 1 base from V and 7 bases from J; junction bases left unmatched: 6. Germline CDR1 is SGHKS and CDR2 is YYEKEE (reference sequence). The CDR3 covers 14 residues. CDR3 protein: CASSLRTGAREQYF. The CDR3 DNA sequence: TGTGCCAGCAGCTTGCGGACAGGGGCGCGGGAGCAGTACTTC.

In this sample, this clonotype turned up a few times. V usage is TRBV7-9 and J usage is TRBJ1-1; weak D call: TRBD1 (6 bases). In germline, CDR1 is SEHNR, CDR2 FQNEAQ (reference sequence). This CDR3 spans 14 amino acids. Trimming left V 3 bases short and J 4 bases short, with 12 bases between. The CDR3 here is CASSFRGEGTEAFF. The CDR3 DNA reads as TGTGCCAGCAGCTTTAGGGGGGAAGGCACTGAAGCTTTCTTT.

The chain links TRBV12-3 or TRBV12-4 to TRBJ1-4; D uncertain. The V end lost 3 bases, the J end lost 3 bases, and 8 bases lay between the germline ends. The CDR3 spans 14 residues. CDR3 protein: CASSFGNPNEKLFF. The CDR3 region has the DNA TGTGCCAGCAGTTTCGGTAATCCTAATGAAAAACTGTTTTTT.

This sequence joins TRBV27 and TRBJ2-5; tentatively, D is TRBD1 (6 bases). The CDR3 is 15 residues long. CDR1 and CDR2 from the germline V gene are MNHEY and SMNVEV (reference sequence). Trimming cost V 0 bases and J 5 bases, with 13 bases left between them. Written as DNA, the CDR3 is TGTGCCAGCAGTTTATCAAGACAGGCCACGGAGACCCAGTACTTC. Its protein product is CASSLSRQATETQYF.

This clonotype appeared a few times. The chain employs TRBV7-2 and TRBJ2-1; tentatively, D is TRBD1 (5 bases). There are 16 residues in the CDR3. Trimming took off 1 base at V and 3 bases at J, with 13 bases between the two ends. The germline V gene encodes CDR1 SGHTA and CDR2 FQGNSA. CDR3 sequence (DNA): TGTGCCAGCAGCTTAGAAGGCAGGGTAGGCTACAATGAGCAGTTCTTC. It translates to CASSLEGRVGYNEQFF.

This sequence joins TRBV12-3 or TRBV12-4 and TRBJ2-1; 7 bases are a match to TRBD1. V lost 9 bases, J lost 4 bases, and 9 bases stayed unmatched. This CDR3 comprises 14 residues. In DNA, the CDR3 is TGTGCCAGTTGGCCGGGACAGTTGTACAATGAGCAGTTCTTC. It is translated as CASWPGQLYNEQFF.

Only a few counts were recorded for this clonotype. This chain links TRBV25-1 with TRBJ2-1; 12 bases match TRBD2. The V gene's germline CDR1 is MGHDK and CDR2 SYGVNS. The CDR3 covers 17 residues. Trimming removed 4 bases from V and 4 bases from J; junction bases left unmatched: 8. CDR3 DNA sequence: TGTGCCAGCAGTGCGCCTAGCGGGAGGGCCGGGTACAATGAGCAGTTCTTC. The encoded protein is CASSAPSGRAGYNEQFF.

This clonotype was seen a few times. The chain joins TRBV20-1 to TRBJ2-3; 8 positions match TRBD2. Germline values: CDR1 DFQATT, CDR2 SNEGSKA (reference sequence). V lost 0 bases and J lost 2; bases outside the gene matches: 4. The CDR3 is 15 residues long. The CDR3 protein is CSARELAGLTDTQYF. CDR3 sequence (DNA): TGCAGTGCTAGAGAATTAGCGGGGCTCACAGATACGCAGTATTTT.

This clonotype turned up a few times. The gene calls are TRBV3-1 and TRBJ2-3; possible D gene TRBD1, 5 bases. With 4 bases removed from V and 11 bases from J, the gap between germline ends came to 10 bases. Germline V CDR1 and CDR2: LGHDT, YNNKEL (reference sequence). This CDR3 region has 11 residues. In nucleotides, the CDR3 is TGTGCCAGCAGCCTCGACAGACTGCAGTATTTT. It codes for CASSLDRLQYF.

The chain uses TRBV7-9 and TRBJ2-3, with D possibly being TRBD1 (6 bases). Germline CDR1 SEHNR, CDR2 FQNEAQ (reference sequence). The germline V and J ends were trimmed by 5 bases and 0 bases, with 15 bases remaining between them. The CDR3 spans 16 residues. The CDR3 reads CASSPGQLSSTDTQYF. For the CDR3, the DNA is TGTGCCAGCAGCCCCGGACAGCTATCTAGCACAGATACGCAGTATTTT.

This clonotype was seen only a few times. V gene TRBV2 combines with J gene TRBJ2-7, with 13 positions matching TRBD2. Germline V gene sequence: CDR1 SNHLY, CDR2 FYNNEI. V shed 8 bases, J shed 3 bases, and the junction held 7 bases outside the gene matches. The CDR3 contains 15 residues. The CDR3 here is CASGLTSGGFYEQYF. The CDR3 DNA reads as TGTGCCAGCGGATTGACTAGCGGGGGGTTCTACGAGCAGTACTTC.

The V and J genes are TRBV13 and TRBJ1-2; D unclear. The V end was cut by 2 bases, the J end by 3 bases, with 16 bases between. The CDR3 has 16 residues. Germline lookup yields CDR1 PRHDT and CDR2 FYEKMQ (reference sequence). CDR3 amino acids: CASSLFGQEMYYGYTF. The CDR3 DNA reads TGTGCCAGCAGCTTATTTGGCCAAGAAATGTACTATGGCTACACCTTC. Full variable domain (remainder filled in from reference TRBV13 and TRBJ1-2): AAGVIQSPRHLIKEKRETATLKCYPIPRHDTVYWYQQGPGQDPQFLISFYEKMQSDKGSIPDRFSAQQFSDYHSELNMSSLELGDSALYFCASSLFGQEMYYGYTFGSGTRLTVV.

At least ten counts were recorded for this clonotype. In nucleotides, the CDR3 is TGCGCCAGCAGCCTAGGGAGAGGGGAGGGAAACATTCAGTACTTC. This codes for CASSLGRGEGNIQYF. This chain uses TRBV4-3 with TRBJ2-4; 7 nucleotides match TRBD2. The CDR3 runs 15 residues. The V gene's germline CDR1 is LGHNA and CDR2 YSLEER. Unmatched junction bases numbered 9, after V lost 4 bases and J lost 6 bases.

This clonotype came up a few times. The rearrangement uses TRBV3-1 and TRBJ1-1; D is ambiguous. The V end lost 1 base, the J end lost 11 bases, and 20 bases lay between the germline ends. Germline CDR1 and CDR2: LGHDT and YNNKEL (reference sequence). This CDR3 has 15 residues. Here the CDR3 reads CASSQAGLPGHGAFF. CDR3 coding DNA: TGTGCCAGCAGCCAAGCCGGCCTCCCCGGCCACGGTGCTTTCTTT.

V is TRBV7-2 and J is TRBJ2-5; D may be TRBD1 (5 bases). V was shortened by 6 bases and J by 2 bases, with 13 bases between the two germline ends. This CDR3 is 14 amino acids long. Germline assignment: CDR1 SGHTA and CDR2 FQGNSA. The CDR3 spells CASRPTRGQETQYF. The CDR3 bases are TGTGCCAGCAGACCCACAAGGGGACAAGAGACCCAGTACTTC.

The V and J genes are TRBV4-1 and TRBJ2-1, with 9 bases matching TRBD2. Germline lookup yields CDR1 MGHRA and CDR2 YSYEKL. The CDR3 extends over 16 amino acids. J gave up 8 bases and V 3 bases, and 11 bases lay outside the gene matches. The CDR3 coding sequence is TGCGCCAGCAGCCAGACTTTAGCGGGAGTTTTGCATGAGCAGTTCTTC. It specifies CASSQTLAGVLHEQFF.

This clonotype was seen ten or more times. The rearrangement uses TRBV3-1 and TRBJ2-1; 7 bases fit TRBD2. V lost 3 bases to trimming and J lost 0 bases; unmatched junction nucleotides: 2. The CDR3 consists of 15 residues. CDR1 and CDR2 (germline): LGHDT, YNNKEL (reference sequence). CDR3 loop: CASSQSSGSYNEQFF. In DNA form, the CDR3 reads TGTGCCAGCAGCCAGTCTAGCGGCTCCTACAATGAGCAGTTCTTC.

This chain joins TRBV10-2 and TRBJ2-7, with unresolved D. The CDR3 has 13 amino acids. The V and J ends lost 0 bases and 4 bases respectively, with 7 bases between them. Germline lookup yields CDR1 WSHSY and CDR2 SAAADI. CDR3 amino acids: CASSESKVYEQYF. The CDR3 DNA reads as TGCGCCAGCAGTGAGTCGAAGGTGTACGAGCAGTACTTC.

V gene TRBV10-3 combines with J gene TRBJ2-7; 8 bases fit TRBD2. With 4 bases clipped from V and 0 bases from J, the junction kept 5 bases outside the gene matches. Looked up from germline, CDR1 is ENHRY and CDR2 is SYGVKD. The CDR3 runs 15 residues. The CDR3 bases are TGTGCCATCAGTGGACTAGCGCTGAGCTCCTACGAGCAGTACTTC. It codes for CAISGLALSSYEQYF.

This chain links TRBV10-3 with TRBJ2-1, with TRBD2 matching 11 bases. CDR1 and CDR2 (germline): ENHRY, SYGVKD. The CDR3 runs to 16 residues. After removal of 7 bases from V and 0 bases from J, the junction contained 5 bases not matched to a gene. CDR3 residues: CAITATSGDSYNEQFF. DNA of the CDR3: TGTGCCATCACCGCGACTAGCGGGGACTCCTACAATGAGCAGTTCTTC.

This clonotype was seen more than once but under ten times. The chain carries TRBV20-1 and TRBJ2-3; TRBD1 matches at 8 bases. Germline-derived CDR1 and CDR2 are DFQATT and SNEGSKA (reference sequence). The V gene end was trimmed by 4 bases and the J gene end by 2 bases; junction bases not matched to a gene: 8. The CDR3 sequence is 15 residues long. The CDR3 region has the DNA TGCAGTGCTACTCAGGGGGCGGAGGTCACAGATACGCAGTATTTT. Its protein product is CSATQGAEVTDTQYF.

In regard to this clonotype: At one end, the junction sequence differs from germline, possibly due to a read error. The V call is TRBV9, the J call TRBJ2-2, with TRBD1 matching over 12 bases. Germline CDR1 SGDLS, CDR2 YYNGEE. The CDR3 loop spans 16 amino acids. The DNA of the CDR3 is TGTGGCAGCAGCGTTGGGACAGGGGGCGCGAACGGGGAGCTGTTTTTT. It specifies CGSSVGTGGANGELFF.

In its sample, this clonotype was seen many times. The chain has TRBV7-2 and TRBJ1-1; D remains unclear. Germline V gene lookup returns CDR1 SGHTA and CDR2 FQGNSA. The CDR3 length is 14 residues. Between the trimmed V and J ends, which lost 0 bases and 1 base, there was a span of 6 bases. The CDR3 reads CASSLAVTNTEAFF. The CDR3 nucleotides are TGTGCCAGCAGCTTAGCGGTAACGAACACTGAAGCTTTCTTT.